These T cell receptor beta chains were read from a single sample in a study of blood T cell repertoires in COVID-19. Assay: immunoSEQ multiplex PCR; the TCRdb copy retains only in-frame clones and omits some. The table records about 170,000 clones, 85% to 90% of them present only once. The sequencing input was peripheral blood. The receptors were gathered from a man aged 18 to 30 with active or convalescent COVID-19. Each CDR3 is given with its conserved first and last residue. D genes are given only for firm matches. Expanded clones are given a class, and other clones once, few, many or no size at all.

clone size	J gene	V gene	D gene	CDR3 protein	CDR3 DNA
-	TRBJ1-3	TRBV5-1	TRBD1	CASSLAGQGAGNTIYF	TGCGCCAGCAGCTTGGCCGGGCAGGGGGCAGGAAACACCATATATTTT
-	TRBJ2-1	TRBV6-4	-	CASSDSGNLYNEQFF	TGTGCCAGCAGTGACTCCGGGAATTTATACAATGAGCAGTTCTTC
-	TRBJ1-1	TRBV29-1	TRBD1	CSVEGQGATEAFF	TGCAGCGTTGAAGGGCAGGGGGCCACTGAAGCTTTCTTT
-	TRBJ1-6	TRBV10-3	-	CAISESGGSYNSPLHF	TGTGCCATCAGTGAGTCGGGGGGCTCCTATAATTCACCCCTCCACTTT
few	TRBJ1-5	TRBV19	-	CASSISPRGRSNQPQHF	TGTGCCAGTAGTATATCCCCCAGGGGCCGAAGCAATCAGCCCCAGCATTTT
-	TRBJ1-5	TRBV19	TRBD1	CASRPQGAYSNQPQHF	TGTGCCAGTAGGCCTCAGGGGGCCTATAGCAATCAGCCCCAGCATTTT
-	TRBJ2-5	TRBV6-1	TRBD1	CASSEGGRGTETQYF	TGTGCCAGCAGTGAAGGAGGCAGGGGGACGGAGACCCAGTACTTC
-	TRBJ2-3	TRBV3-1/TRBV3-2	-	CASSFSLADTQYF	TGTGCCAGCAGTTTTAGCCTGGCAGATACGCAGTATTTT
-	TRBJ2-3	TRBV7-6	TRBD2	CASSLVAGGTDTQYF	TGTGCCAGCAGCTTAGTCGCGGGAGGGACAGATACGCAGTATTTT
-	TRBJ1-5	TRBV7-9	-	CASSLSEAQPQHF	TGTGCCAGCAGCCTCTCAGAGGCTCAGCCCCAGCATTTT
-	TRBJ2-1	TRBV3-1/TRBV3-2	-	CASSPKRQCNEQFF	TGTGCCAGCAGCCCCAAACGACAATGCAATGAGCAGTTCTTC
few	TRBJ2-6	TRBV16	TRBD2	CASNAGEKGSGANVLTF	TGTGCCAGCAACGCGGGGGAGAAAGGGTCTGGGGCCAACGTCCTGACTTTC
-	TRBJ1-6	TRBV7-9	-	CASTGHPNSPLHF	TGTGCCAGCACGGGACATCCTAATTCACCCCTCCACTTT
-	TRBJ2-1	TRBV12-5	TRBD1	CASGLVRQGVYNEQFF	TGTGCTAGTGGTTTGGTACGACAGGGGGTCTACAATGAGCAGTTCTTC
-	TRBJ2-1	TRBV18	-	CASSPPRGNTYNEQFF	TGTGCCAGCTCACCCCCTAGGGGAAACACGTACAATGAGCAGTTCTTC
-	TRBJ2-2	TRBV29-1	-	CSVERGFGELFF	TGCAGCGTTGAACGGGGGTTCGGGGAGCTGTTTTTT
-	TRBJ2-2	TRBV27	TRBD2	CASSLRLAGYTGELFF	TGTGCCAGCAGTTTAAGGCTAGCGGGATACACCGGGGAGCTGTTTTTT
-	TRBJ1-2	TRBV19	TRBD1	CASRGDSGGGYTF	TGTGCCAGTAGAGGGGACTCAGGGGGCGGCTACACCTTC
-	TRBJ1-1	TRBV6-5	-	CASSYRSGVNTEAFF	TGTGCCAGCAGTTACCGCTCAGGGGTGAACACTGAAGCTTTCTTT
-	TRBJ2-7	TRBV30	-	CAWSGGSYEQYF	TGTGCCTGGAGCGGAGGATCCTACGAGCAGTACTTC
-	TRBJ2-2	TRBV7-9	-	CASSYLGLRNTGELFF	TGTGCCAGCAGCTACCTGGGACTGAGGAACACCGGGGAGCTGTTTTTT
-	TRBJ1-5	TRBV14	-	CASSQLAWAAQHF	TGTGCCAGCAGCCAACTAGCTTGGGCGGCCCAGCATTTT
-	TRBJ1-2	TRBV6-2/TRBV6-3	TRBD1	CASSYSTGGHYGYTF	TGTGCCAGCAGTTACTCGACAGGGGGTCACTATGGCTACACCTTC
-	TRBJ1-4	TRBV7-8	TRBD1	CASSLPGQGREKLFF	TGTGCCAGCAGCCTTCCGGGACAGGGGAGAGAAAAACTGTTTTTT
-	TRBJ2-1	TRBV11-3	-	CASSQLQQGRGNEQFF	TGTGCCAGCAGTCAGCTCCAGCAGGGGAGGGGTAATGAGCAGTTCTTC
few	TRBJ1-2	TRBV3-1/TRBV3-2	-	CASSQAPPAGAGNGYTF	TGTGCCAGCAGCCAAGCCCCCCCCGCAGGGGCTGGGAATGGCTACACCTTC
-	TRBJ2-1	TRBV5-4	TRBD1	CASSPDRVGSNEQFF	TGTGCCAGCAGCCCGGACAGGGTAGGATCCAATGAGCAGTTCTTC
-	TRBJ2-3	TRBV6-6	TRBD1	CASSRHISGTGTTQYF	TGTGCCAGCAGTCGACATATTTCCGGGACAGGGACTACGCAGTATTTT
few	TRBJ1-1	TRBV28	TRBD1	CASYRGGDTEAFF	TGTGCCAGTTACAGGGGCGGGGACACTGAAGCTTTCTTT
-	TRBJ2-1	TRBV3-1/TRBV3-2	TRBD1	CASSQTGVNEQFF	TGTGCCAGCAGCCAGACAGGGGTAAATGAGCAGTTCTTC
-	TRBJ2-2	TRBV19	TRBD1	CASSIGSGGITGELFF	TGTGCCAGTAGTATAGGGTCAGGGGGAATCACCGGGGAGCTGTTTTTT
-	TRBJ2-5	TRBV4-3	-	CASSRDTRETQYF	TGCGCCAGCAGCCGGGACACTCGAGAGACCCAGTACTTC
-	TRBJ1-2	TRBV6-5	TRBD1	CASSSGQSSYGYTF	TGTGCCAGCAGCTCGGGACAGTCCTCCTATGGCTACACCTTC
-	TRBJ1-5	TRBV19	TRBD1	CASSPGQGTEQPQHF	TGTGCCAGTAGTCCGGGACAGGGTACGGAGCAGCCCCAGCATTTT
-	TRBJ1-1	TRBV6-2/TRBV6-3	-	CASSWGDTEAFF	TGTGCCAGCAGCTGGGGGGACACTGAAGCTTTCTTT
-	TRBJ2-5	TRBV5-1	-	CASSLEGVGETQYF	TGCGCCAGCAGCTTGGAAGGGGTTGGAGAGACCCAGTACTTC
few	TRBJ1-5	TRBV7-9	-	CASSLAQSNQPQHF	TGTGCCAGCAGCTTAGCACAGAGCAATCAGCCCCAGCATTTT
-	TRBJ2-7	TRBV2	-	CATRWAATSYEQYF	TGTGCCACCCGTTGGGCCGCGACCTCCTACGAGCAGTACTTC
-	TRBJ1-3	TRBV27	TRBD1	CARGGTESLGNTIYF	TGTGCCAGAGGCGGGACAGAGAGCCTTGGAAACACCATATATTTT
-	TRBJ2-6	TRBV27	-	CASSFLQGYSGANVLTF	TGTGCCAGCAGTTTTTTACAGGGTTACTCTGGGGCCAACGTCCTGACTTTC
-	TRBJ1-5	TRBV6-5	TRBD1	CASRGTGGGQPQHF	TGTGCCAGCAGAGGGACAGGGGGCGGACAGCCCCAGCATTTT
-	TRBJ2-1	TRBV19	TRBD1	CASSGGQGAFYNEQFF	TGTGCCAGTAGTGGGGGACAGGGGGCTTTTTACAATGAGCAGTTCTTC
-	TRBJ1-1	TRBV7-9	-	CASSSSVNTEAFF	TGTGCCAGCAGCTCGTCAGTGAACACTGAAGCTTTCTTT
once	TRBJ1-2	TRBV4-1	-	CASSQDRGFGYTF	TGCGCCAGCAGCCAAGATAGGGGGTTTGGCTACACCTTC
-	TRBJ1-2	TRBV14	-	CASSHLGGGGYTF	TGTGCCAGCAGCCATCTGGGAGGAGGTGGCTACACCTTC
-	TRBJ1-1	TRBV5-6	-	CASSFWTGKNTEAFF	TGTGCCAGCAGCTTCTGGACGGGGAAGAACACTGAAGCTTTCTTT